Listed below are T cell receptor beta chains from one sample, sequenced in a study of T-cell reconstitution after alpha-beta-depleted transplantation in children. A single record per CDR3 protein comes from TCRdb applying MiXCR to the PCR reads. Of about 580,000 distinct CDR3 sequences in the sample, approximately 22% were seen once. The sequencing used PBMCs, mostly from graft donor cells, collected 360 days after TCRalphabeta/CD19-depleted stem cell transplant. These TCRs come from a boy in the first two years of life who had a stem cell transplant for acute myeloid leukemia, so the T cells may come from the graft donor. CDR3s include the opening cysteine and the closing phenylalanine or tryptophan. The D gene is left open where the match is weak. The size entry is marked missing in some rows and otherwise reads once, few, many or a size class.

>TRBV18|many|-|TRBJ2-5
TGTGCCAGCTCACCAACCGGCGGAGAGACCCAGTACTTC
CASSPTGGETQYF
>TRBV11-3|-|-|TRBJ2-7
TGTGCCAGCAGCTTAGATTCCGAGGGCCCTTACGAGCAGTACTTC
CASSLDSEGPYEQYF
>TRBV18|few|-|TRBJ1-1
TGTGCCAGCTCACCTGAACTCAGTGGGGCAGGGATGACTGAAGCTTTCTTT
CASSPELSGAGMTEAFF
>TRBV6-5|few|-|TRBJ2-3
TGTGCCAGCAGTTACTCCGGACGGGTTTCAGATACGCAGTATTTT
CASSYSGRVSDTQYF
>TRBV20-1|many|-|TRBJ1-1
TGCAGTGCTTCCACGGTTATGAACACTGAAGCTTTCTTT
CSASTVMNTEAFF
>TRBV20-1|many|-|TRBJ1-1
TGCAGTGGCCCCAAACTCTACACTGAAGCTTTCTTT
CSGPKLYTEAFF
>TRBV4-3|-|-|TRBJ1-2
TGCGCCAGCAGCCATGGACAGTCGTCCTATGGCTACACCTTC
CASSHGQSSYGYTF
>TRBV7-9|-|-|TRBJ1-1
TGTGCCAGCAGCTTAGCGGTTCTTGGGGTCACTGAAGCTTTCTTT
CASSLAVLGVTEAFF
>TRBV20-1|few|-|TRBJ2-2
TGCAGTGCTAGAGTGGGGGCCGGGGAGCTGTTTTTT
CSARVGAGELFF
>TRBV4-2|-|-|TRBJ2-1
TGTGCCAGCGGCCCCGGGGGTCGTGGATACAATGAGCAGTTCTTC
CASGPGGRGYNEQFF
>TRBV12-3/TRBV12-4|few|-|TRBJ2-4
TGTGCCAGCAGTTCTGTAAATCTGGTTCAGTACTTC
CASSSVNLVQYF
>TRBV27|many|-|TRBJ2-7
TGTGCCAGCAGTTTACAGGGACTTGCTTACGAGCAGTACTTC
CASSLQGLAYEQYF
>TRBV6-5|-|-|TRBJ2-3
TGTGCCAGCAGTTATTCCGGGGCCGCAGATACGCAGTATTTT
CASSYSGAADTQYF
>TRBV4-1|-|TRBD1|TRBJ2-1
TGCGCCAGCAGCCAACCCGGGACAGCCGAGGGGCAGTTCTTC
CASSQPGTAEGQFF
>TRBV6-1|few|-|TRBJ1-1
TGTGCCAGCAAAGACCCTAGTACGGGGAACACTGAAGCTTTCTTT
CASKDPSTGNTEAFF
>TRBV12-3/TRBV12-4|many|TRBD1|TRBJ2-5
TGTGCCAGCAGACGCGACAGGGGCCAAGAGACCCAGTACTTC
CASRRDRGQETQYF
>TRBV28|many|-|TRBJ2-5
TGTGCCAGCAGTCCCCCCGGGGTGAAAGAGACCCAGTACTTC
CASSPPGVKETQYF
>TRBV20-1|-|TRBD2|TRBJ2-3
TGCAGTGCTACCAGTCTAGCGGGGGGGCCCACAGATACGCAGTATTTT
CSATSLAGGPTDTQYF
>TRBV7-8|few|-|TRBJ2-7
TGTGCCAGCAGCTTAGAGGAATACGAGCAGTACTTC
CASSLEEYEQYF
>TRBV20-1|-|-|TRBJ2-2
TGCAGTGCTAGAGATCTGAGGACGAACACCGGGGAGCTGTTTTTT
CSARDLRTNTGELFF
>TRBV6-5|many|-|TRBJ2-2
TGTGCCAGCAGGCGCACCGGGGAGCTGTTTTTT
CASRRTGELFF
>TRBV20-1|-|TRBD1|TRBJ2-7
TGCAGTGCTAGAAATACAGGGGCCTCCTACGAGCAGTACTTC
CSARNTGASYEQYF
>TRBV7-2|few|TRBD1|TRBJ2-2
TGTGCCAGCAGCCAACAGGGGGCGACAACCGGGGAGCTGTTTTTT
CASSQQGATTGELFF
>TRBV12-3/TRBV12-4|few|TRBD2|TRBJ2-3
TGTGCCAGCAGTTCGGTAGCGGGGTTCACAGATACGCAGTATTTT
CASSSVAGFTDTQYF
>TRBV7-2|few|-|TRBJ2-1
TGTGCCAGCTCTGGCTGGGCCAATGAGCAGTTCTTC
CASSGWANEQFF
>TRBV4-3|many|-|TRBJ1-6
TGCGCCAGCAGCCAAGGGACCATCGGTTCACCCCTCCACTTT
CASSQGTIGSPLHF
>TRBV15|few|-|TRBJ2-5
TGTGCCACCAGCAGAGTTCGGAGGGACCAAGAGACCCAGTACTTC
CATSRVRRDQETQYF
>TRBV20-1|few|-|TRBJ1-1
TGCAGTGCTAGAACAGGGCGGTGGACTGAAGCTTTCTTT
CSARTGRWTEAFF